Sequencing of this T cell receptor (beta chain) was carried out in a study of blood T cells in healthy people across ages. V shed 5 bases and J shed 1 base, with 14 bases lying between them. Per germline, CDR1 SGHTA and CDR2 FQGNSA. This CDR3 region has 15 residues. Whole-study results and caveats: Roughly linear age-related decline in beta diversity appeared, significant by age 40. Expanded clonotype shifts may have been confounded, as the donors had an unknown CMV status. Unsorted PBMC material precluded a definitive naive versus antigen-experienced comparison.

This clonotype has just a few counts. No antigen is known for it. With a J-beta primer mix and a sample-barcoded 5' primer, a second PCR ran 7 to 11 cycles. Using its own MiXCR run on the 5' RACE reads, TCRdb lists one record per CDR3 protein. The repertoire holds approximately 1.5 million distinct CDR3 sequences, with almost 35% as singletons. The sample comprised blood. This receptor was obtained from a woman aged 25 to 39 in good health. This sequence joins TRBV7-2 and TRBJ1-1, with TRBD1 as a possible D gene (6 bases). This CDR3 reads CASSVEGTKNTEAFF. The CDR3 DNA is TGTGCCAGCAGCGTGGAGGGGACAAAGAACACTGAAGCTTTCTTT.